The source of this TCR beta chain is a study of blood T cell repertoires in COVID-19. Study-wide context: The United States, Italy and Spain provided the acute and convalescent COVID-19 samples.

Per germline, CDR1 MDHEN and CDR2 SYDVKM. This CDR3 is built from 12 residues. Between the trimmed V and J ends, which lost 4 bases and 4 bases, there was a span of 5 bases. TCRdb's copy holds only in-frame clones and misses some; the assay was immunoSEQ multiplex PCR. The sample has approximately 440,000 clones; around 90% are singletons. Sequencing was performed on PBMCs or T cells enriched from blood (not recorded which). This chain links TRBV28 with TRBJ1-5; no definite D call. This receptor was obtained from a woman under 30 who had recovered from COVID-19. CDR3: CASSSQNQPQHF. CDR3 DNA: TGTGCCAGCAGTTCACAGAATCAGCCCCAGCATTTT.